Following are 27 T cell receptor beta chains from one sample sequenced in a study of blood T cell repertoires in COVID-19. Libraries were prepared by immunoSEQ multiplex PCR; TCRdb keeps only in-frame clonotypes and omits some of them. Among some 220,000 clones listed, 65% to 90% were seen once. Input material: peripheral blood. These receptors all come from an older woman with COVID-19, enrolled during active disease.

V gene TRBV6-5 combines with J gene TRBJ2-1; 7 bases are a match to TRBD2. The length of the CDR3 is 14 residues. Looked up from germline, CDR1 is MNHEY and CDR2 is SVGAGI. The V gene end was trimmed by 0 bases and the J gene end by 10 bases; junction bases not matched to a gene: 6. DNA for the CDR3: TGTGCCAGCAGTTACTCGGGAGGGAGACAGGAGCAGTTCTTC. Amino acid sequence: CASSYSGGRQEQFF.

This chain joins TRBV29-1 and TRBJ2-5; TRBD1 aligns across 7 bases. Germline lookup yields CDR1 SQVTM and CDR2 ANQGSEA. V was pared by 4 bases and J by 6 bases, with 8 bases of the junction left unmatched. The CDR3 is made up of 13 amino acids. The CDR3 loop reads CSVVFRGKKTQYF. In DNA form, the CDR3 reads TGCAGCGTTGTGTTCAGGGGGAAAAAGACCCAGTACTTC.

The chain has TRBV19 and TRBJ1-1; 9 bases align to TRBD1. The CDR3 extends over 16 amino acids. Unmatched junction bases numbered 16, after V lost 9 bases and J lost 5 bases. Germline V lookup: CDR1 LNHDA, CDR2 SQIVND (reference sequence). The DNA for the CDR3 is TGTGCCAGCCAAGAAGGCGGAAACAGGGGGCGAACTGAAGCTTTCTTT. Translated: CASQEGGNRGRTEAFF. The whole variable domain, filled in from reference TRBV19 and TRBJ1-1, reads DGGITQSPKYLFRKEGQNVTLSCEQNLNHDAMYWYRQDPGQGLRLIYYSQIVNDFQKGDIAEGYSVSREKKESFPLTVTSAQKNPTAFYLCASQEGGNRGRTEAFFGQGTRLTVV.

The chain has TRBV14 and TRBJ2-5; 14 bases are a match to TRBD2. The V segment lost 1 base and the J segment 3 bases; nucleotides outside the gene matches: 16. Germline CDR1 and CDR2: SGHDN and FVKESK. CDR3 length: 21 residues. The CDR3 reads CASSQGRATTGTSGRKETQYF. CDR3 nucleotide sequence: TGTGCCAGCAGCCAAGGGCGTGCCACAACCGGGACTAGCGGGAGAAAAGAGACCCAGTACTTC.

This clone occurred a few times. This sequence joins TRBV7-3 and TRBJ1-2, with 7 bases lining up with TRBD1. The CDR3 is 19 amino acids. V dropped 5 bases and J dropped 8; count of bases not matched to a gene: 26. Looked up from germline, CDR1 is SGHTA and CDR2 is FQGTGA. CDR3 sequence: CASSPAPYRQGRGLGGYTF. The CDR3 DNA follows: TGTGCCAGCAGCCCCGCGCCGTACCGACAGGGCAGGGGTTTGGGAGGCTACACCTTC.

The rearrangement links TRBV6-5 to TRBJ2-7; possible D gene TRBD2, 6 bases. Germline values: CDR1 MNHEY, CDR2 SVGAGI. CDR3 length equals 12 residues. V was trimmed by 7 bases and J by 6 bases, leaving 13 bases between them. CDR3 in amino acids: CASTERRGEQYF. CDR3 in DNA: TGTGCCAGCACCGAACGGCGGGGCGAGCAGTACTTC.

The rearrangement uses TRBV4-1 and TRBJ2-3; 9 bases map to TRBD2. CDR1 MGHRA and CDR2 YSYEKL come from the germline V gene. V was clipped by 3 bases and J by 2 bases; unmatched bases: 3. There are 15 residues in the CDR3. CDR3 protein: CASSQTGLATDTQYF. As DNA, the CDR3 is TGCGCCAGCAGCCAGACGGGACTAGCCACAGATACGCAGTATTTT.

The genes are TRBV27 and TRBJ2-3, with a weak D call TRBD1 (6 bases). Trimming pared 10 bases from V and 2 bases from J, leaving 16 bases between. CDR1 is MNHEY, CDR2 SMNVEV, per germline (reference sequence). The length of the CDR3 is 14 residues. The CDR3 spells CATRLRGSTDTQYF. In nucleotides, the CDR3 is TGTGCCACCCGACTCAGGGGTTCCACAGATACGCAGTATTTT.

This chain connects TRBV4-2 to TRBJ2-2; D perhaps matches TRBD2 (6 bases). V was clipped by 2 bases and J by 1 base, with 11 bases between them. The CDR3 loop spans 16 amino acids. CDR1 and CDR2 (germline): LGHNA, YNFKEQ. CDR3 protein: CASSQRGSMNTGELFF. The CDR3 DNA sequence: TGTGCCAGCAGCCAACGGGGGAGTATGAACACCGGGGAGCTGTTTTTT.

The V gene is TRBV12-3 or TRBV12-4, the J gene TRBJ2-7; D uncertain. This CDR3 is built from 12 residues. Trimming took 3 bases from V and 6 from J, leaving 9 bases between them. CDR3 sequence reads: CASSFGDAEQYF. DNA for the CDR3: TGTGCCAGCAGTTTTGGAGACGCCGAGCAGTACTTC.

CDR3 amino acids: CASSPPGLQNEQFF. CDR3 DNA: TGTGCCAGCTCACCACCGGGACTGCAGAATGAGCAGTTCTTC. This rearrangement joins TRBV18 to TRBJ2-1, with TRBD2 as a possible D gene (6 bases). The CDR3 is 14 amino acids. Deletions cut 0 bases from V and 7 bases from J, with 10 bases between. CDR1 KGHSH and CDR2 LQKENI come from the germline V gene.

This clone occurred once. The chain links TRBV6-2 or TRBV6-3 to TRBJ1-5; TRBD1 matches 8 bases. The length of the CDR3 is 15 residues. Germline V gives CDR1 MNHEY, CDR2 SVGEGT. V was clipped by 2 bases and J by 7 bases; unmatched bases: 7. The CDR3: CASSYPGQGGQPQHF. In DNA form, the CDR3 reads TGTGCCAGCAGTTACCCCGGACAGGGAGGCCAGCCCCAGCATTTT.

A single count supports this clone. The rearrangement links TRBV5-1 to TRBJ2-6; 7 bases fit TRBD1. This CDR3 has 16 residues. Germline CDR1 SGHRS, CDR2 YFSETQ. The V and J ends lost 3 bases and 6 bases, in that order; junction bases with no gene match: 9. CDR3 loop: CASSSGQLLEANVLTF. The CDR3 DNA follows: TGCGCCAGCAGCTCGGGACAGCTGCTTGAGGCCAACGTCCTGACTTTC.

This chain links TRBV5-1 with TRBJ2-3; 8 nucleotides agree with TRBD1. The CDR3 totals 16 residues. Trimming removed 4 bases from V and 6 bases from J; junction bases left unmatched: 13. In germline, CDR1 is SGHRS, CDR2 YFSETQ. This CDR3 reads CASSKGQVPTGDTQYF. CDR3 DNA: TGCGCCAGCAGCAAGGGACAGGTCCCGACCGGGGATACGCAGTATTTT.

The rearrangement links TRBV3-1 (or the pseudogene TRBV3-2) to TRBJ2-3; 9 nucleotides align to TRBD1. V lost 4 bases to trimming and J lost 2 bases; unmatched junction nucleotides: 4. The CDR3 length is 15 residues. Per germline, CDR1 LGHDT and CDR2 YNNKEL (reference sequence). The CDR3 bases are TGTGCCAGCAGCCCTCGGACAGGGGACACAGATACGCAGTATTTT. This gives the protein CASSPRTGDTDTQYF.

The chain has TRBV11-2 and TRBJ2-1; 10 bases align to TRBD2. The CDR3 spans 15 residues. Germline V gene lookup returns CDR1 SGHAT and CDR2 FQNNGV. Trimming cost V 4 bases and J 6 bases; bases outside gene matches: 6. The CDR3 spells CASSWTSGAGNEQFF. The CDR3, as DNA: TGTGCCAGCAGCTGGACTAGCGGAGCCGGCAATGAGCAGTTCTTC.

This chain connects TRBV29-1 to TRBJ1-2; 7 bases map to TRBD1. Germline V CDR1 and CDR2: SQVTM, ANQGSEA. The CDR3 has 15 residues. J gave up 1 base and V 3 bases, and 8 bases lay outside the gene matches. Written as DNA, the CDR3 is TGCAGCGTTGAGGTAGGGGGACAGAGTAACTATGGCTACACCTTC. Its protein is CSVEVGGQSNYGYTF.

This chain links TRBV13 with TRBJ1-6; a possible D gene is TRBD1 (6 bases). Germline loops: CDR1 PRHDT, CDR2 FYEKMQ (reference sequence). The CDR3 covers 14 residues. Trimming shortened V by 5 bases and J by 4 bases, and 9 bases separated the two germline ends. The CDR3 coding sequence is TGTGCCAGCAGCCAAGGACAGTATAATTCACCCCTCCACTTT. Translating gives CASSQGQYNSPLHF.

CDR3 coding DNA: TGTGCCAGTAGTCCCCTACTAGCGGGAGGAAGTGAGACCCAGTACTTC. Translating gives CASSPLLAGGSETQYF. The gene calls are TRBV19 and TRBJ2-5; 12 bases are shared with TRBD2. Germline V CDR1 and CDR2: LNHDA, SQIVND (reference sequence). This CDR3 has 16 residues. After removal of 5 bases from V and 5 bases from J, the junction contained 9 bases not matched to a gene.

CDR3 in DNA: TGTGCCAGCTCACCCAGTTTGACAGGGGACTATGGCTACACCTTC. Translated, it gives CASSPSLTGDYGYTF. The chain joins TRBV18 to TRBJ1-2; 8 bases are shared with TRBD1. Trimming cost V 3 bases and J 3 bases; bases outside gene matches: 6. There are 15 residues in the CDR3. Germline-derived CDR1 and CDR2 are KGHSH and LQKENI. Based on the CDR3 plus reference TRBV18 and TRBJ1-2, the full variable domain is NAGVMQNPRHLVRRRGQEARLRCSPMKGHSHVYWYRQLPEEGLKFMVYLQKENIIDESGMPKERFSAEFPKEGPSILRIQQVVRGDSAAYFCASSPSLTGDYGYTFGSGTRLTVV.

The gene calls are TRBV7-2 and TRBJ1-1; 7 bases align to TRBD1. Per germline, CDR1 SGHTA and CDR2 FQGNSA. CDR3 length equals 15 residues. Germline trimming cut 0 bases from V and 1 base from J; bases unmatched to any gene: 2. The CDR3 DNA reads as TGTGCCAGCAGCTTAGCGACAGGGTCGAACACTGAAGCTTTCTTT. This gives the protein CASSLATGSNTEAFF.

In this sample, this clone turned up a few times. The chain links TRBV11-3 to TRBJ1-2; D uncertain. The CDR3 length is 13 residues. V lost 5 bases to trimming and J lost 2 bases, with 9 bases between them. The germline CDR1 and CDR2 sequences are SGHNT and YENEEA. CDR3 in amino acids: CASSGRINYGYTF. As DNA, the CDR3 is TGTGCCAGCAGCGGCAGGATCAACTATGGCTACACCTTC.

The chain links TRBV5-5 to TRBJ2-3; TRBD2 matches at 9 bases. CDR1 and CDR2 (germline): SGHKS, YYEKEE (reference sequence). The CDR3 sequence is 14 residues long. V trimming: 5 bases; J trimming: 3 bases; junction bases outside the gene matches: 4. CDR3 loop: CASRRGGSTDTQYF. The CDR3 DNA reads TGTGCCAGCAGGCGGGGGGGATCGACAGATACGCAGTATTTT.

The gene calls are TRBV19 and TRBJ1-5; no clear D gene. The CDR3 sequence is 13 residues long. The V gene lost 1 base and the J gene lost 7 bases, with 8 bases spanning the gap. Germline V gene lookup returns CDR1 LNHDA and CDR2 SQIVND (reference sequence). The CDR3 region is CASSIVSQQPQHF. The CDR3 nucleotides read TGTGCCAGTAGTATAGTATCGCAGCAGCCCCAGCATTTT.

The chain uses TRBV7-2 and TRBJ1-1; D is possibly TRBD1 (5 bases). Trimming left V 7 bases short and J 3 bases short, with 30 bases between. The CDR3 is 19 amino acids. Germline V gene lookup returns CDR1 SGHTA and CDR2 FQGNSA. CDR3 nucleotide sequence: TGTGCCAGCAAAAACGACCCAGCCCGTCGCTGGCAGGGTCACACTGAAGCTTTCTTT. It yields the protein CASKNDPARRWQGHTEAFF.

This chain connects TRBV4-2 to TRBJ1-2; D call uncertain. This CDR3 region has 14 residues. Trimming stripped 0 bases from V and 6 bases from J, with 11 bases between. Germline CDR1 reads LGHNA; CDR2 reads YNFKEQ. CDR3 sequence reads: CASSQDQAGDGYTF. As DNA, the CDR3 is TGTGCCAGCAGCCAAGACCAGGCCGGGGATGGCTACACCTTC.

This clone was found a few times. Other DNA sequences in this specimen translate into the identical CDR3. The chain is built from TRBV19 and TRBJ2-2; D ambiguous. The CDR3 runs to 14 residues. Germline V gene data show CDR1 as LNHDA and CDR2 as SQIVND (reference sequence). V lost 5 bases, J lost 0 bases, and 7 bases lay in between. CDR3 DNA sequence: TGTGCCAGTAGTTTTCAGGCGAACACCGGGGAGCTGTTTTTT. It translates to CASSFQANTGELFF.